The T cell receptor (beta chain) described here comes from a study of T cell responses to AZD1222 COVID-19 vaccine. Trimming at V came to 6 bases and at J to 3 bases, leaving 7 bases not matched to a gene. Germline CDR1 reads SGHTA; CDR2 reads FQGNSA. The CDR3 has 14 residues. Using immunoSEQ multiplex PCR, the repertoire was profiled, and TCRdb retains in-frame clones only, with some absent. This table has 150,000 to 200,000 clones, roughly 92% appearing once. Concerning this clone: No antigen is known for it.

General study findings and limits: Donors, mostly white British, included more females; clonal diversity was possibly underestimated. Of the AZD1222 recipients, only five to seven were seropositive at baseline.

The genes are TRBV7-2 and TRBJ1-1, with 7 bases matching TRBD1. The specimen comprised peripheral blood, sampled 28 days after the second AZD1222 dose. This TCR derives from an adult who received the AZD1222 COVID-19 vaccine. The CDR3 spells CASRRQGSHTEAFF. The DNA for the CDR3 is TGTGCCAGCAGGAGACAGGGATCGCACACTGAAGCTTTCTTT.